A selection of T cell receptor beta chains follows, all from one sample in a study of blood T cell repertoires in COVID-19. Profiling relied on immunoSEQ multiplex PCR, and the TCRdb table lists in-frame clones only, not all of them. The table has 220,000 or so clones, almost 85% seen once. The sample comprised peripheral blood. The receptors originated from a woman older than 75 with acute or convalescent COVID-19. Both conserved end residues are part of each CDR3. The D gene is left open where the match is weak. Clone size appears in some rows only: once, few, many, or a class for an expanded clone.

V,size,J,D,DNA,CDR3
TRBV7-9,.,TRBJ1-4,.,TGTGCCAGCAGCTTAGGAGGGGCCGGGAGTAATGAAAAACTGTTTTTT,CASSLGGAGSNEKLFF
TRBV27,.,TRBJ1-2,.,TGTGCCAACCCCCCGACCGTCCCTTTGAGGGCTGTACTCTATGGCTACACCTTC,CANPPTVPLRAVLYGYTF
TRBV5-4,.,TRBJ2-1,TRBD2,TGTGCCAGCAGCTTGGGCCAGGGATCTAGCGGGAGTAATGAGCAGTTCTTC,CASSLGQGSSGSNEQFF
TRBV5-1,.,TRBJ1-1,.,TGCGCCAGCAGCTTGCAGGGCTACACTGAAGCTTTCTTT,CASSLQGYTEAFF
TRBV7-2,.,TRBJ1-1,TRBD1,TGTGCCAGCAGCTCGGGTAAGGTGACAGGGGTACGCGGGCGCACTGAAGCTTTCTTT,CASSSGKVTGVRGRTEAFF
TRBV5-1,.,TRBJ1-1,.,TGCGCCAGCAGCTTGGACGGGGGGCTCAGTATTCTTGAAGCTTTCTTT,CASSLDGGLSILEAFF
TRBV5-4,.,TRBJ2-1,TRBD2,TGTGCCAGCAGCCCGGTTGGGGCTAGCGGTGAGCAGTTCTTC,CASSPVGASGEQFF
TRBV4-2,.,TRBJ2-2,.,TGTGCCAGCAGCCAAGTCCAGAGACAGGCCTATATGACCCGGGAGCTGTTTTTT,CASSQVQRQAYMTRELFF
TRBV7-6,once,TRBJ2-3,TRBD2,TGTGCCAGCAGCCAGGGACTAGCGAGACGCACAGATACGCAGTATTTT,CASSQGLARRTDTQYF
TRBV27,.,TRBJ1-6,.,TGTGCCAGCAGCGGTTCACCCCTCCACTTT,CASSGSPLHF
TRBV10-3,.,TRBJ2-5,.,TGTGCCATCAGTGAAGGGGTAGGTGTGGAGACCCAGTACTTC,CAISEGVGVETQYF
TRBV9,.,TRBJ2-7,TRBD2,TGTGCCAGCAGCCCGCATCCCCCTCTAGCGGGGGCGAACGAGCAGTACTTC,CASSPHPPLAGANEQYF
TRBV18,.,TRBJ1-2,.,TGTGCCAGCTCACCACTAGAGACGGGCTATGGCTACACCTTC,CASSPLETGYGYTF
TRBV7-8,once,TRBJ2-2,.,TGTGCCAGCAGCGGGACTGGGCGGACCGGGGAGCTGTTTTTT,CASSGTGRTGELFF
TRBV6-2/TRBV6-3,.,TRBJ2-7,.,TGTGCCAGCAGTTATAGGGGGACCACCTACGAGCAGTACTTC,CASSYRGTTYEQYF
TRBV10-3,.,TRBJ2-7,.,TGTGCCATGGGGGCGGACTTATACGAGCAGTACTTC,CAMGADLYEQYF
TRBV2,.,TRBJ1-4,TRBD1,TGTGCCAGCGCGTCGACAGGGATAAATGAAAAACTGTTTTTT,CASASTGINEKLFF
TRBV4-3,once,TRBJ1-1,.,TGCGCCAGCAGCCAAGGGGCCAACACTGAAGCTTTCTTT,CASSQGANTEAFF
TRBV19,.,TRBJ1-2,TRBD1,TGTGCCAGTAGTCGAGCAGGGGGGACTAACTATGGCTACACCTTC,CASSRAGGTNYGYTF
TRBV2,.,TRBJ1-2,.,TGTGCCAGCAGTGATCAAGGCAGGTCCGATGGCTACACCTTC,CASSDQGRSDGYTF
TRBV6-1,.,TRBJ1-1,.,TGTGCCAGCAGTGAAGGGCGGGGAGCGCGTGCTTTCTTT,CASSEGRGARAFF
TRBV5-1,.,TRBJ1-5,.,TGCGCCAGCAGCTTGGGGGCGGGGGGCTCCCATAGCAATCAGCCCCAGCATTTT,CASSLGAGGSHSNQPQHF
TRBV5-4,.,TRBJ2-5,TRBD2,TGTGCCAGCAGCCTTGTAGCGGGGGGGAGGGTGACCCAGTACTTC,CASSLVAGGRVTQYF
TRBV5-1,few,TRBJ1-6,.,TGCGCCAGCAGCTCTAATAATTCACCCCTCCACTTT,CASSSNNSPLHF
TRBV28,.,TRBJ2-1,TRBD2,TGTGCCCATCGCGCTAGCGGGAGCTATGAGCAGTTCTTC,CAHRASGSYEQFF
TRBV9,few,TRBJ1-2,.,TGTGCCAGCAGCCCATCGGAGAACTATGGCTACACCTTC,CASSPSENYGYTF
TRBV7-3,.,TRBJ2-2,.,TGTGCCAGCAGCTTAGGAGGGAACACCGGGGAGCTGTTTTTT,CASSLGGNTGELFF
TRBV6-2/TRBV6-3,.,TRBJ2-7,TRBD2,TGTGCCAGCAGTTACTTCGGGACTAGCGGGGGGATCGACGAGCAGTACTTC,CASSYFGTSGGIDEQYF
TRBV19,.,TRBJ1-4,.,TGTGCCAGCTACTATCCGGGGGAAAAACTGTTTTTT,CASYYPGEKLFF
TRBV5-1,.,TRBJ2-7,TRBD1,TGCGCCAGCAGCTTCCCGGACAGGAGGACGCCCTACGAGCAGTACTTC,CASSFPDRRTPYEQYF
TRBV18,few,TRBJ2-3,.,TGTGCCAGCTCACCACTGAGGTCCACAGATACGCAGTATTTT,CASSPLRSTDTQYF
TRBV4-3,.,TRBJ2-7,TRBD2,TGCGCCAGCAGCCCGGGACTAGCGGGAGAGCAGTACTTC,CASSPGLAGEQYF
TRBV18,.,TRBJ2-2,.,TGTGCCAGCTCACCCGACATAAGAAGTTCCGGGGAGCTGTTTTTT,CASSPDIRSSGELFF
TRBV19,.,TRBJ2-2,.,TGTGCCAGTAGTATAAGAGAGGGAACCTCCACCGGGGAGCTGTTTTTT,CASSIREGTSTGELFF
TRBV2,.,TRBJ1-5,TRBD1,TGTGCCAGCAGTGAGAGGGGGCGGCTGAATCAGCCCCAGCATTTT,CASSERGRLNQPQHF
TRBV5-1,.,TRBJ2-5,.,TGCGCCAGCACCGGAGGGTGGGAGACCCAGTACTTC,CASTGGWETQYF
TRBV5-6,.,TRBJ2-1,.,TGTGCCAGCAGCTTCGGTTCAGCGGACCTCAATGAGCAGTTCTTC,CASSFGSADLNEQFF
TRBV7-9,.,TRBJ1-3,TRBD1,TGTGCCAGCAGCTTAGTGCAGGGGGCTGGAAACACCATATATTTT,CASSLVQGAGNTIYF
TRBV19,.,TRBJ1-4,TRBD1,TGTGCCAGTAGTGGGGACAGGGGGCTAGGAAATGAAAAACTGTTTTTT,CASSGDRGLGNEKLFF
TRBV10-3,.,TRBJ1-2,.,TGTGCCACCAAAACGACAGTCCTTTATGGCTACACCTTC,CATKTTVLYGYTF
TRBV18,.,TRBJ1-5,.,TGTGCCAGCTCACCCGGGACTGGCAATCAGCCCCAGCATTTT,CASSPGTGNQPQHF
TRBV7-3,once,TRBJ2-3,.,TGTGCCAGCAGCTTACATGGTAGCGACACAGATACGCAGTATTTT,CASSLHGSDTDTQYF